This TCR beta chain originates from a study of metastatic and nonmetastatic thyroid tumors. Study in general: Across blood and tumor or nodule tissue, repertoires from malignant and benign thyroid patients were compared with one another.

All patients reached thyroid surgery having received no treatment beforehand. Study processing details: Construction of a distant-metastasis classifier for papillary thyroid cancer relied on CDR3 differences across clinicopathological groups. TCRdb re-called clones from the PCR reads using MiXCR. These V and J calls rely on TCRdb rather than the paper's analysis. The table includes 9,900 or so clones, roughly 9.7% detected once. Study-level points and caveats: TCR beta diversity was reportedly significantly higher in malignant thyroid tumors than benign nodules, in blood and tumor.

Germline CDR1 is MNHNS and CDR2 is SASEGT. CDR3 length: 13 amino acids. V lost 3 bases to trimming and J lost 3 bases, with 9 bases between them. By sample share, this clone is large. Its antigen remains unknown. The TCR originated in a female donor with papillary thyroid cancer or a benign thyroid nodule (not recorded which). Some clones in this sample may be carry-over from other donors' samples. The chain joins TRBV6-1 to TRBJ2-7; D is unclear. The sequencing sample was made of tumor tissue. This CDR3 is CASSDRVVYEQYV. In DNA form, the CDR3 reads TGTGCCAGCAGTGATAGGGTTGTCTACGAGCAGTACGTC.